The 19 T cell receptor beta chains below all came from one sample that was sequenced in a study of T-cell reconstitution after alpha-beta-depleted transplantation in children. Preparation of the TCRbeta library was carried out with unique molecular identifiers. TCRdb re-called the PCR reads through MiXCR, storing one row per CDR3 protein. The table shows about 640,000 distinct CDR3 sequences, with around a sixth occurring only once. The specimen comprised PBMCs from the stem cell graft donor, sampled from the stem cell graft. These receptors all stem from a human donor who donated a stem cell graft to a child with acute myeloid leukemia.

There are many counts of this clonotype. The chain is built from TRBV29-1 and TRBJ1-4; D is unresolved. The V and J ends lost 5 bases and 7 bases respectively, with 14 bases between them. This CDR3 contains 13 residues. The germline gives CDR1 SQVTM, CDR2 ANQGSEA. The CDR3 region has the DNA TGCAGCGTTATCGTCCTGGACGGTGAAAAACTGTTTTTT. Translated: CSVIVLDGEKLFF.

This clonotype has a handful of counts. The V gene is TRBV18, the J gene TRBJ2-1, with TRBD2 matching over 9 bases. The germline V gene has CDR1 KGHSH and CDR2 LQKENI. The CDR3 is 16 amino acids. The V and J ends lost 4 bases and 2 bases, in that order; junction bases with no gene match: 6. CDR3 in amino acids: CASSLTSGSAYNEQFF. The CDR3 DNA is TGTGCCAGCTCACTGACTAGCGGTTCTGCCTACAATGAGCAGTTCTTC. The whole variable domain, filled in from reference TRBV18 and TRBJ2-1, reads NAGVMQNPRHLVRRRGQEARLRCSPMKGHSHVYWYRQLPEEGLKFMVYLQKENIIDESGMPKERFSAEFPKEGPSILRIQQVVRGDSAAYFCASSLTSGSAYNEQFFGPGTRLTVL.

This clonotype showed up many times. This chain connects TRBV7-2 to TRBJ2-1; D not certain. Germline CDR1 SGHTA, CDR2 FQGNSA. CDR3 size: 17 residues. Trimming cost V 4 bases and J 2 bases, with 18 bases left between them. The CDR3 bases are TGTGCCAGCAGCTCGCCCCGGGCGAGTTCGCCCTACAATGAGCAGTTCTTC. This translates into CASSSPRASSPYNEQFF.

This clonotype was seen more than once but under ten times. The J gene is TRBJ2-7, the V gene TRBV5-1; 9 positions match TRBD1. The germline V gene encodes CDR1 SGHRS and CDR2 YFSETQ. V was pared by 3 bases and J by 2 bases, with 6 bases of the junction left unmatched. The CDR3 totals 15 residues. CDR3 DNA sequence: TGCGCCAGCAGCTCAGACAGGGGGACCACCTACGAGCAGTACTTC. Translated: CASSSDRGTTYEQYF.

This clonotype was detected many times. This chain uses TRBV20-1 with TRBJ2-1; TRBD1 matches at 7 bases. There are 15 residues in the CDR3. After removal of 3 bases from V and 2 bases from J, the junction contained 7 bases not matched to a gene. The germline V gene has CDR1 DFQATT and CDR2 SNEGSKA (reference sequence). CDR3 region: CSARPDRPTYNEQFF. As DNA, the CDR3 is TGCAGTGCTAGGCCGGACAGGCCCACCTACAATGAGCAGTTCTTC.

CDR3 sequence reads: CASSLSSVDSEAFF. The CDR3 DNA follows: TGTGCCAGCAGCTTAAGTTCTGTGGACTCTGAAGCTTTCTTT. The gene calls are TRBV7-3 and TRBJ1-1; D gene ambiguous. Trimming left V 1 base short and J 6 bases short, with 12 bases between. The CDR3 covers 14 residues. Germline V gene data show CDR1 as SGHTA and CDR2 as FQGTGA.

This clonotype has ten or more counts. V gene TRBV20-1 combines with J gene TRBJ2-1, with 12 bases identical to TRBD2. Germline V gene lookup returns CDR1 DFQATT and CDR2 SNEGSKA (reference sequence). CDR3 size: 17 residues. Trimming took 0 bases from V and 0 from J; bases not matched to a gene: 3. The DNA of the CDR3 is TGCAGTGCTAGAGACCCTAGCGGGGGGGCCTCCTACAATGAGCAGTTCTTC. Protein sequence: CSARDPSGGASYNEQFF.

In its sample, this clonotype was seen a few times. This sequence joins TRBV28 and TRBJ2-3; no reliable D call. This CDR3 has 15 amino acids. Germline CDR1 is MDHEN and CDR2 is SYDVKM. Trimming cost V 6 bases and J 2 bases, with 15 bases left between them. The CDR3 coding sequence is TGTGCCAGCAGGGGGATGAGAGAGAACACAGATACGCAGTATTTT. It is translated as CASRGMRENTDTQYF.

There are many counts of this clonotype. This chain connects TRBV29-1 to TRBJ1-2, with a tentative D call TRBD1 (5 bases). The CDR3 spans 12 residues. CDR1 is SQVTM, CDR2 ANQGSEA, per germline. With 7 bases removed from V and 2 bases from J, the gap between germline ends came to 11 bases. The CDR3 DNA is TGCAGCGGCTCGGGGACCAACTATGGCTACACCTTC. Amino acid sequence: CSGSGTNYGYTF.

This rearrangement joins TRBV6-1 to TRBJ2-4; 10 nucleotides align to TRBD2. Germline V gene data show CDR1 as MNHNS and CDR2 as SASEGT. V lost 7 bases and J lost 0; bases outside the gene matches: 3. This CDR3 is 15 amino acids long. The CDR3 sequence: CASTSGGEAKNIQYF. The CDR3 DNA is TGTGCCAGCACCAGCGGGGGGGAAGCCAAAAACATTCAGTACTTC.

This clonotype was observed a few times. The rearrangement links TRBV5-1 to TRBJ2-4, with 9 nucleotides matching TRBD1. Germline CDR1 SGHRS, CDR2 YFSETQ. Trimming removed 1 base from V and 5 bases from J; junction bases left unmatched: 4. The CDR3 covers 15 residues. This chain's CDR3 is CASSLPRTGENIQYF. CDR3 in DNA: TGCGCCAGCAGCTTGCCCAGGACAGGGGAAAACATTCAGTACTTC.

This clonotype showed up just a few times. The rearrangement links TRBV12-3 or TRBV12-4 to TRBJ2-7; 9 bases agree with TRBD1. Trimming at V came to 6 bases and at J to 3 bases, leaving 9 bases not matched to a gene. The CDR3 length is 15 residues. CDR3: CASSPRDRVYYEQYF. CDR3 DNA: TGTGCCAGCAGCCCGCGGGACAGGGTCTACTACGAGCAGTACTTC.

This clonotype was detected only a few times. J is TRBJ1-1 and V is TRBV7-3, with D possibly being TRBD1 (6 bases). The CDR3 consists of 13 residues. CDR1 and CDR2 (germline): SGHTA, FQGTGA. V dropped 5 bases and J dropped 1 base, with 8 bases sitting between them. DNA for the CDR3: TGTGCCAGCAGCACAGGGAAGAACACTGAAGCTTTCTTT. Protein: CASSTGKNTEAFF.

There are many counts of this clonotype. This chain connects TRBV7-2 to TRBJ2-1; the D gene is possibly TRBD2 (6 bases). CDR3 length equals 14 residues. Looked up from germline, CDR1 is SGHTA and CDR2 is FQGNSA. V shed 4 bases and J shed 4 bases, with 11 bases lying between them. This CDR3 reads CASSSRRGYNEQFF. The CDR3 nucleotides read TGTGCCAGCAGCTCAAGGCGGGGTTACAATGAGCAGTTCTTC.

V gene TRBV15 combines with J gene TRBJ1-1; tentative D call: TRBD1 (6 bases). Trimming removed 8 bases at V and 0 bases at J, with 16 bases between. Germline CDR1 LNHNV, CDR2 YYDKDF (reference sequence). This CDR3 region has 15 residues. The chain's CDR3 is CATSHFRGMNTEAFF. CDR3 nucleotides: TGTGCCACCTCCCATTTCAGGGGCATGAACACTGAAGCTTTCTTT.

The CDR3 protein is CSASRGRYGYTF. The CDR3 nucleotides read TGCAGTGCTAGTAGGGGGCGCTATGGCTACACCTTC. The J gene is TRBJ1-2, the V gene TRBV20-1, with 7 bases lining up with TRBD1. The germline V gene has CDR1 DFQATT and CDR2 SNEGSKA (reference sequence). This CDR3 is built from 12 residues. The V gene end was trimmed by 3 bases and the J gene end by 4 bases; junction bases not matched to a gene: 2.

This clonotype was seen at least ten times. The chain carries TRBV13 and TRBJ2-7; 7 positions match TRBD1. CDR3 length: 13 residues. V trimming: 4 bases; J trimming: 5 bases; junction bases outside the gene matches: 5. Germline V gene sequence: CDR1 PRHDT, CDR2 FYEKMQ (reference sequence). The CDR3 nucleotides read TGTGCCAGCAGCTACGGGACAGCCAACGAGCAGTACTTC. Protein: CASSYGTANEQYF.

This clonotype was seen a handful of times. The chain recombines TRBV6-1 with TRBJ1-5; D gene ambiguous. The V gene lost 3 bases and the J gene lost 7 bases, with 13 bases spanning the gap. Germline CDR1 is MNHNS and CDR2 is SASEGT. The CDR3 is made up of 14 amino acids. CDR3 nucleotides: TGTGCCAGCAGTGACGTTAGTCGTCGACAGCCCCAGCATTTT. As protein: CASSDVSRRQPQHF.

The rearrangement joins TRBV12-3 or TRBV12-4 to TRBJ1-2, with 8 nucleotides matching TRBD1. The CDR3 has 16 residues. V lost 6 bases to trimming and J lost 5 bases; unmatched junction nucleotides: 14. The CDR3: CASSQIFRDRIYGYTF. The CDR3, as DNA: TGTGCCAGCAGCCAAATCTTCCGGGACAGGATATATGGCTACACCTTC.